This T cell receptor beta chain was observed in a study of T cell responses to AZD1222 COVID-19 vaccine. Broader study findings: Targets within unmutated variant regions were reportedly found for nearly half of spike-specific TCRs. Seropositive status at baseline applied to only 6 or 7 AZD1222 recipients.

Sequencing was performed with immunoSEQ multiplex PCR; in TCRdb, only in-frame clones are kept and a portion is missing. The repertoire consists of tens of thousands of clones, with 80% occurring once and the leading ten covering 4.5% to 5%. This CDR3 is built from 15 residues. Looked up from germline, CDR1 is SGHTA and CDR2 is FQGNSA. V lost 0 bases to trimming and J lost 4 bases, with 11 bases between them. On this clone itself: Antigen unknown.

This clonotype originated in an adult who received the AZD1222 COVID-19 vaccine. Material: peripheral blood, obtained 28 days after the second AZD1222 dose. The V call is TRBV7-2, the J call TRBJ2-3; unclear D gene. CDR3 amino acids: CASSLAVWKADTQYF. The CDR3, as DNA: TGTGCCAGCAGCTTAGCGGTTTGGAAGGCAGATACGCAGTATTTT.